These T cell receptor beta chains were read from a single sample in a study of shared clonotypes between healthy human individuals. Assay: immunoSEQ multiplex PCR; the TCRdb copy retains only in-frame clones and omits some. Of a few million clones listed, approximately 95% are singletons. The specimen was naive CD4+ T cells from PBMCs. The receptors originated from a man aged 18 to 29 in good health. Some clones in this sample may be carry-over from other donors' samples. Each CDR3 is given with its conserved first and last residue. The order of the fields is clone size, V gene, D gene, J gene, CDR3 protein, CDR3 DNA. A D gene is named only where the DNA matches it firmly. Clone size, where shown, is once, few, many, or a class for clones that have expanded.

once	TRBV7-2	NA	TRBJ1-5	CASSYGMSSNQPQHF	TGTGCCAGCAGCTATGGTATGTCCTCCAATCAGCCCCAGCATTTT
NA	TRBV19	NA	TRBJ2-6	CASMGVFPGQDNLFGANVLTF	TGTGCCAGCATGGGGGTTTTCCCCGGTCAGGACAATCTCTTCGGGGCCAACGTCCTGACTTTC
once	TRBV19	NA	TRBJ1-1	CASRLDTEAFF	TGTGCCAGTAGACTTGACACTGAAGCTTTCTTT
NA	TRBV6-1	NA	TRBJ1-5	CASSGKDSSNQPQHF	TGTGCCAGCAGTGGGAAGGACAGTAGCAATCAGCCCCAGCATTTT
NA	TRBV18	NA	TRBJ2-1	CASSPPEAGPYNEQFF	TGTGCCAGCTCACCACCGGAGGCGGGCCCCTACAATGAGCAGTTCTTC
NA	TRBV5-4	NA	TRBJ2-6	CASSFGAGAGANVLTF	TGTGCCAGCAGCTTTGGGGCAGGCGCTGGGGCCAACGTCCTGACTTTC
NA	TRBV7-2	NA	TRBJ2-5	CASSFRQAQMTQYF	TGTGCCAGCAGCTTTAGACAGGCGCAGATGACCCAGTACTTC
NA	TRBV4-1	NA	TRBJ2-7	CASSRLTGGVNEQYF	TGCGCCAGCAGCCGTCTCACAGGAGGGGTCAACGAGCAGTACTTC
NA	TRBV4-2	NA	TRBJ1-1	CASSQVAGGNTEAFF	TGTGCCAGCAGCCAAGTAGCCGGCGGGAACACTGAAGCTTTCTTT
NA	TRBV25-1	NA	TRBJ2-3	CASSNPRAYTDTQYF	TGTGCCAGCAGTAATCCTCGGGCTTACACAGATACGCAGTATTTT
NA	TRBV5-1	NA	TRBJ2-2	CASSFEGSTGELFF	TGCGCCAGCAGCTTCGAGGGGAGCACCGGGGAGCTGTTTTTT
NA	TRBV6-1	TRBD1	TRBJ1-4	CASEGQANEKLFF	TGTGCCAGCGAGGGACAGGCAAATGAAAAACTGTTTTTT
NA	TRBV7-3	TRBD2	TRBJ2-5	CASSPAGVYQETQYF	TGTGCCAGCAGCCCAGCGGGGGTTTACCAAGAGACCCAGTACTTC
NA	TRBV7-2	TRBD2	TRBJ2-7	CASSLSLAGDFYEQYF	TGTGCCAGCAGCTTATCGCTAGCGGGAGACTTCTACGAGCAGTACTTC
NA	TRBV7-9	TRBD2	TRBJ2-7	CASSLPGVSGGYEQYF	TGTGCCAGCAGCTTACCCGGGGTTAGCGGGGGATACGAGCAGTACTTC
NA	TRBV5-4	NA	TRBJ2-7	CAVGSEQYF	TGTGCCGTCGGTTCCGAGCAGTACTTC
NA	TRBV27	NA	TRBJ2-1	CASRLYNEQFF	TGTGCCAGCCGATTATACAATGAGCAGTTCTTC
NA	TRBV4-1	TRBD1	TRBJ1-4	CASSRQQAGTGHEKLFF	TGCGCCAGCAGCCGCCAGCAGGCCGGGACAGGGCATGAAAAACTGTTTTTT
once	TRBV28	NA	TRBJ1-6	CASSLLGTSNSPLHF	TGTGCCAGCAGTTTATTGGGGACCTCAAATTCACCCCTCCACTTT
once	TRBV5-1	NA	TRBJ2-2	CASSLDGSRDTGELFF	TGCGCCAGCAGCTTGGATGGGAGTAGAGACACCGGGGAGCTGTTTTTT
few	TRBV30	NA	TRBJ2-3	CAWSWASATDTQYF	TGTGCCTGGAGTTGGGCCTCGGCCACAGATACGCAGTATTTT
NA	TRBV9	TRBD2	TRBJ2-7	CASSASSGSDEQYF	TGTGCCAGCAGCGCATCTAGCGGGAGCGACGAGCAGTACTTC
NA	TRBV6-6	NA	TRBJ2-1	CASSSGPRDEQFF	TGTGCCAGCAGTTCGGGCCCTAGAGATGAGCAGTTCTTC
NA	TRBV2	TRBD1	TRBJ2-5	CASSVRQGAGETQYF	TGTGCCAGCAGTGTGCGGCAGGGGGCTGGGGAGACCCAGTACTTC
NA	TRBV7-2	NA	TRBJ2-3	CASSLRRNPVHTQYF	TGTGCCAGCAGCTTGCGCCGGAACCCGGTCCATACGCAGTATTTT
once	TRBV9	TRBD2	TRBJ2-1	CASSVGSGRGNEQFF	TGTGCCAGCAGCGTAGGTTCAGGGCGGGGGAATGAGCAGTTCTTC
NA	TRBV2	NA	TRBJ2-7	CASTSDLSYEQYF	TGTGCCAGCACTTCAGATTTATCTTACGAGCAGTACTTC
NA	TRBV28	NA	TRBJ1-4	CASSPTDGGEKLFF	TGTGCCAGCAGTCCAACGGACGGGGGGGAAAAACTGTTTTTT
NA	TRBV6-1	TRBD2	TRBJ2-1	CASSEYGLAGDHNEQFF	TGTGCCAGCAGTGAATATGGGCTAGCGGGAGACCACAATGAGCAGTTCTTC
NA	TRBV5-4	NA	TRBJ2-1	CASSPGAEQFF	TGTGCCAGCAGCCCCGGTGCAGAGCAGTTCTTC
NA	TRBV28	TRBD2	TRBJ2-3	CASSTSGLGSTDTQYF	TGTGCCAGCAGTACCTCCGGACTAGGTTCCACAGATACGCAGTATTTT
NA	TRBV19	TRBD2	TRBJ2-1	CASSSWGLAGYNEQFF	TGTGCCAGTAGTTCCTGGGGACTAGCGGGATACAATGAGCAGTTCTTC
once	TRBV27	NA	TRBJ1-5	CASSFTENQPQHF	TGTGCCAGCAGTTTCACAGAAAATCAGCCCCAGCATTTT
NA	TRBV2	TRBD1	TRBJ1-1	CASTYRGQNTEAFF	TGTGCCAGCACTTATAGGGGGCAGAACACTGAAGCTTTCTTT
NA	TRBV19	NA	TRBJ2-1	CASSKMYNEQFF	TGTGCCAGTAGTAAGATGTACAATGAGCAGTTCTTC
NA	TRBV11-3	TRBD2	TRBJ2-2	CASSLGILAGGPPDTGELFF	TGTGCCAGCAGCCTAGGGATCCTAGCGGGAGGGCCACCCGACACCGGGGAGCTGTTTTTT
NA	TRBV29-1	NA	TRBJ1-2	CSVEPGTSRTGGYTF	TGCAGCGTTGAACCCGGGACAAGTCGGACGGGTGGCTACACCTTC
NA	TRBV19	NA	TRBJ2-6	CASSILRGRGGNVLTF	TGTGCCAGTAGTATCCTCCGAGGCAGGGGAGGCAACGTCCTGACTTTC
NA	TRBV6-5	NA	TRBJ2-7	CASSYSAASSYEQYF	TGTGCCAGCAGTTACTCGGCAGCCTCCTCCTACGAGCAGTACTTC
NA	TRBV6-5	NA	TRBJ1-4	CASSSLRGSNEKLFF	TGTGCCAGCAGTTCCCTTAGGGGAAGTAATGAAAAACTGTTTTTT
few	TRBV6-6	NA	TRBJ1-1	CASKEGNTEAFF	TGTGCCAGCAAGGAAGGGAACACTGAAGCTTTCTTT
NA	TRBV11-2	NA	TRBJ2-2	CASSSEGLAGELFF	TGTGCCAGCAGCTCCGAAGGGTTGGCCGGGGAGCTGTTTTTT
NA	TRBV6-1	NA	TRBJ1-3	CASSEEGFSGNTIYF	TGTGCCAGCAGTGAAGAAGGTTTCTCTGGAAACACCATATATTTT
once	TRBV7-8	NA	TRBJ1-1	CASSPRADTEAFF	TGTGCCAGCAGCCCACGTGCAGACACTGAAGCTTTCTTT
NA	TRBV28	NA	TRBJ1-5	CASSLSAYYSNQPQHF	TGTGCCAGCAGTTTATCGGCCTATTATAGCAATCAGCCCCAGCATTTT